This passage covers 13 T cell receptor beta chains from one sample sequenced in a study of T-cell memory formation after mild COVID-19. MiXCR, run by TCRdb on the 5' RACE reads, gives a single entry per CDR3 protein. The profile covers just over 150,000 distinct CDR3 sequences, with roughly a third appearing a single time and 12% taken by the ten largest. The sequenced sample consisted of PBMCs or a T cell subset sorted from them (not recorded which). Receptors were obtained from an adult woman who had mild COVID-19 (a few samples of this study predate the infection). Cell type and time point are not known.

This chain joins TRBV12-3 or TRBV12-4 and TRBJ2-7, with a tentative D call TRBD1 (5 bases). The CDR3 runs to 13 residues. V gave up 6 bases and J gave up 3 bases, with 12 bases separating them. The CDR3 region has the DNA TGTGCCAGCAGCCGACAGCCGTACTACGAGCAGTACTTC. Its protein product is CASSRQPYYEQYF.

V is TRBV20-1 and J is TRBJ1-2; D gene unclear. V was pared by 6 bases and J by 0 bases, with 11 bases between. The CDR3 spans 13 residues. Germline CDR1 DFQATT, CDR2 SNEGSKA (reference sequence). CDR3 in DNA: TGCAGTGCCTGGGGAGGGACTAACTATGGCTACACCTTC. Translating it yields CSAWGGTNYGYTF.

This chain's CDR3 is CASSRQGTNEKLFF. The CDR3 DNA reads TGTGCCAGCAGTCGGCAGGGTACTAATGAAAAACTGTTTTTT. The chain links TRBV2 to TRBJ1-4; D might be TRBD1 (5 bases). The CDR3 has 14 amino acids. Germline loops: CDR1 SNHLY, CDR2 FYNNEI. The V gene lost 5 bases and the J gene lost 2 bases, with 9 bases spanning the gap. Full variable domain (remainder filled in from reference TRBV2 and TRBJ1-4): EPEVTQTPSHQVTQMGQEVILRCVPISNHLYFYWYRQILGQKVEFLVSFYNNEISEKSEIFDDQFSVERPDGSNFTLKIRSTKLEDSAMYFCASSRQGTNEKLFFGSGTQLSVL.

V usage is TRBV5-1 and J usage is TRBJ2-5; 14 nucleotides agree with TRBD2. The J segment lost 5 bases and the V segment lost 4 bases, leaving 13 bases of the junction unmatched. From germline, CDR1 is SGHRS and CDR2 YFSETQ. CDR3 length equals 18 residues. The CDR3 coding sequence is TGCGCCAGCAGCCTAGGACTAGCGGGGGGCCACCTTCGGGAGACCCAGTACTTC. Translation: CASSLGLAGGHLRETQYF.

The CDR3 nucleotides read TGTGCCAGCAGTGATCCAGGGGGCGCGTACAACAATCAGCCCCAGCATTTT. It is translated as CASSDPGGAYNNQPQHF. The chain uses TRBV6-6 and TRBJ1-5; 8 nucleotides agree with TRBD1. The CDR3 consists of 17 residues. V trimming: 5 bases; J trimming: 3 bases; junction bases outside the gene matches: 12. Germline V gene lookup returns CDR1 MNHNY and CDR2 SVGAGI (reference sequence).

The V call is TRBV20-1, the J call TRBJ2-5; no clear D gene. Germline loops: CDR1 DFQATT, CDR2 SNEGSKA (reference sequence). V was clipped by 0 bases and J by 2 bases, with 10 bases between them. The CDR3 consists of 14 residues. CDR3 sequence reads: CSARDLASQETQYF. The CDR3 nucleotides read TGCAGTGCTAGAGATCTGGCTAGTCAAGAGACCCAGTACTTC.

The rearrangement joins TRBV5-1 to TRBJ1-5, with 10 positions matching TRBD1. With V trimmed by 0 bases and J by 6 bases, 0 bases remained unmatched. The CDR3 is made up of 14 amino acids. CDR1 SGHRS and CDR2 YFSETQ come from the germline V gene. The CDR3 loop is CASSLGTGGQPQHF. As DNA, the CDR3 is TGCGCCAGCAGCTTGGGGACAGGGGGTCAGCCCCAGCATTTT. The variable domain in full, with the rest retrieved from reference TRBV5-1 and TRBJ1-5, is KAGVTQTPRYLIKTRGQQVTLSCSPISGHRSVSWYQQTPGQGLQFLFEYFSETQRNKGNFPGRFSGRQFSNSRSEMNVSTLELGDSALYLCASSLGTGGQPQHFGDGTRLSIL.

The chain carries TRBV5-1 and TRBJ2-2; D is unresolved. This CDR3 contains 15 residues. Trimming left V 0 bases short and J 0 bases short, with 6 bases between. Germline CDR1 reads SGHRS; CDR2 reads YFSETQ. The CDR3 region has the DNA TGCGCCAGCAGCTTGGGCGACGCGAACACCGGGGAGCTGTTTTTT. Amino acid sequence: CASSLGDANTGELFF.

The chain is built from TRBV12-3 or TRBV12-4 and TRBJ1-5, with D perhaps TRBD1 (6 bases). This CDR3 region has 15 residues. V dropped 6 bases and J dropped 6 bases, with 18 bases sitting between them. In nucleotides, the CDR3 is TGTGCCAGCAGCTCGGGAGGCACAGGGTTTCAGCCCCAGCATTTT. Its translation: CASSSGGTGFQPQHF.

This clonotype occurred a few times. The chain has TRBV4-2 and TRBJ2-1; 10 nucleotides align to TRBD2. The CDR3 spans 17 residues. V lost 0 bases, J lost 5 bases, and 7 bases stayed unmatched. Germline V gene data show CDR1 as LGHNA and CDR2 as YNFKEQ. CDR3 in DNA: TGTGCCAGCAGCCAAGATCAAGAGCTAGCGGGGGACAATGAGCAGTTCTTC. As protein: CASSQDQELAGDNEQFF.

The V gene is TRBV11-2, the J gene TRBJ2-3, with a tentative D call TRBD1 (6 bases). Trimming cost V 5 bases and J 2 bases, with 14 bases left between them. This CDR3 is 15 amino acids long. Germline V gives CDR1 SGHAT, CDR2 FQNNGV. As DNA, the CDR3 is TGTGCCAGCAGCCAGCATTTGGGGGCCACAGATACGCAGTATTTT. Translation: CASSQHLGATDTQYF.

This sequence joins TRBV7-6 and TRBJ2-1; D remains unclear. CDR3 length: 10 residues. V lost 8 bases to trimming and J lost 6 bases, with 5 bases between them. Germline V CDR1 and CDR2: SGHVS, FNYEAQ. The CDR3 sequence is CASGSNEQFF. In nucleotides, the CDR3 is TGTGCCAGCGGTAGCAATGAGCAGTTCTTC. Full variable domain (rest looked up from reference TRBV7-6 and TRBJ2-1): GAGVSQSPRYKVTKRGQDVALRCDPISGHVSLYWYRQALGQGPEFLTYFNYEAQQDKSGLPNDRFSAERPEGSISTLTIQRTEQRDSAMYRCASGSNEQFFGPGTRLTVL.

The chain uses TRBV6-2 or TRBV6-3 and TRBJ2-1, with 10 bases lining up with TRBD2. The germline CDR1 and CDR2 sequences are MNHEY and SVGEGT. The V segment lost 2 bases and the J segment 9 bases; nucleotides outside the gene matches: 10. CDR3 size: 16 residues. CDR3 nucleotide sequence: TGTGCCAGCAGTTACGGCGGAGCGGGAGGGCCGGGTGAGCAGTTCTTC. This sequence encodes CASSYGGAGGPGEQFF.